This entry lists 2 T cell receptor beta chains sequenced from one sample in a study of blood T cell repertoires in COVID-19. TCRdb keeps only in-frame clones here, not all; method: immunoSEQ multiplex PCR. The sample holds approximately 250,000 clones, about 86% seen once. The sample consisted of peripheral blood. The receptor source for this set is a man between 25 and 39 years old with active or convalescent COVID-19.

The chain has TRBV28 and TRBJ2-2; D possibly corresponds to TRBD2 (6 bases). Trimming shortened V by 10 bases and J by 2 bases, and 11 bases separated the two germline ends. In germline, CDR1 is MDHEN, CDR2 SYDVKM. The CDR3 covers 13 residues. The CDR3 reads CATSDYNTGELFF. The CDR3 DNA reads TGTGCCACATCGGACTACAACACCGGGGAGCTGTTTTTT.

V and J are TRBV7-9 and TRBJ2-5; D may be TRBD1 (6 bases). The germline CDR1 and CDR2 sequences are SEHNR and FQNEAQ (reference sequence). V lost 10 bases and J lost 4, with 16 bases in between. This CDR3 has 13 amino acids. CDR3 sequence reads: CANSPTGLETQYF. The CDR3 coding sequence is TGTGCCAACTCCCCCACAGGGTTAGAGACCCAGTACTTC.